This T cell receptor (beta chain) comes out of a study of T cells in Graves' hyperthyroidism and ophthalmopathy (dated by TCRdb to between 2018 and 2021). For the study in its entirety: Peripheral blood samples were taken at initial diagnosis, before any treatment was given. Prospective prediction of ophthalmopathy was tested in an independent validation cohort of 18 to 20 hyperthyroidism patients and 17 patients who later progressed to ophthalmopathy. The study also compared thyroid tissue and blood T-cell repertoires from five or six Graves' hyperthyroidism patients. The approximately 98 discovery patients were randomly divided into training and test sets at a 7:3 ratio. After sampling, hyperthyroidism patients received methimazole starting at 30 mg daily, and ophthalmopathy patients received high-dose intravenous methylprednisolone. To identify TCR V-J signatures that set the groups apart, the researchers used a discovery cohort of 100 patients, made up of roughly 45 with Graves' ophthalmopathy and about 60 with stable Graves' hyperthyroidism. TCR Vbeta CDR3 sequencing of approximately 140 peripheral blood samples (over 40 ophthalmopathy, 70 to 85 hyperthyroidism and around 17 progressor patients) is reported in the paper. Results and caveats for the whole study, not just this receptor: Most expanded thyroid clonotypes (frequency above 0.001) were also found in blood, which suggests that blood repertoires may mirror thyroid immune responses. In validation, the model predicted progression to ophthalmopathy with over 60% sensitivity and around 72% specificity, a median of 6.5 months before onset. No statistical method was used to fix the sample size in advance, and group allocation was not hidden from the investigators. A 13 V-J signature model separated ophthalmopathy from stable hyperthyroidism, with around 88% sensitivity and roughly 81% specificity in cross-validation and 80%/75% in testing.

The TCR beta CDR3 regions were amplified from RNA transcripts. For the first round of RT-PCR on the TCR CDR3, the HTBI primer set was used together with the Qiagen OneStep RT-PCR kit. A second multiplex PCR round built the libraries, followed by size selection and purification. Libraries were sequenced paired-end with 100 bp reads on an Illumina HiSeq2000. As for how the authors treated the data: SOAPnuke was used to process the raw data, throwing out any read that contained adapters or uncalled bases, had a mean Phred below 15, or lacked an exact constant-primer or identifier match. COPE v1.2.5 was used to merge the high-quality paired reads, and each unique nucleotide sequence was defined as a clonotype. MiTCR v1.1 was used to align the clonotypes against IMGT TRBV, TRBD and TRBJ reference segments. Only V-J combinations with frequency above 0.0001, covering about 99% of repertoires, were analysed. The TCS score was defined as F50 (clonal expansion) divided by E x V (chaos), with BLOSUM62-based TCRdist calculated between CDR3 peptides within each V-J. Welch's t-statistics and random forest reduced 500 to 550 V-J features to roughly 13, which were used in a naive Bayes classifier (R e1071). TCRdb reanalyzed the raw reads on its own, using fastp at Q25 for trimming and MiXCR for clone calling, and kept in-frame beta chains. Each entry is one CDR3 protein sequence, shown with its most common DNA and genes. The V and J calls reflect TCRdb's pipeline rather than the authors' work. The sample table shows about 150,000 distinct CDR3 sequences, and around 20% are seen once. The ten biggest clones cover around 70% of the sample.

Concerning this clonotype itself: Its antigen specificity is not known. No base quality values were provided; no much bigger clone lies one nucleotide off.

CDR1 is given as MNHNS and CDR2 as SASEGT, both from the germline V gene. Here V drops 10 bases and J drops 8 bases, and the junction holds 16 bases not matched to any gene. Measured from the cysteine to the phenylalanine, the CDR3 is 14 residues long. Here the CDR3 DNA is all that survives: 42 bases in frame from base 1. The hyperthyroidism patients were between 18 and 65 years old and newly diagnosed, with a disease duration of less than 2 months. Exclusion was applied to patients with uncontrolled infections, other autoimmune diseases, pregnancy or lactation. Diagnoses were established on the basis of clinical symptoms, serum thyroxine and TRAb, thyroid ultrasound, and orbital computed tomography. For progressor patients, blood was drawn at the first diagnosis of hyperthyroidism, before any ophthalmopathy symptoms had appeared. PBMCs were separated from approximately 9.9 ml of fresh peripheral blood using Ficoll-Paque density gradient centrifugation. Progressor patients were first diagnosed with Graves' hyperthyroidism and then developed ophthalmopathy during follow-up. Total RNA was extracted with Trizol reagent, and quality was checked on an Agilent 2100 Bioanalyzer.

The receptor was derived from a woman between 50 and 59 years old with Graves' hyperthyroidism that later progressed to Graves' ophthalmopathy. The sequence joins TRBV6-1 to TRBJ1-2; 7 nucleotides in the junction match TRBD1. The source material was blood. The DNA sequence is TGTGCCACAAAAAAAGTACAGGGGAGCCGGGGCTACACCTTC. The resulting protein is CATKKVQGSRGYTF.